This T cell receptor (beta chain) was sequenced during a study of blood T cells in healthy people across ages. The germline V gene has CDR1 LGHNA and CDR2 YSLEER. V trimming: 0 bases; J trimming: 6 bases; junction bases outside the gene matches: 8. The CDR3 loop spans 15 amino acids. Study conclusions and caveats: Diversity figures based on one million T cells were deemed too low.

Sample-barcoded 5' priming and a J-beta primer mix drove a second PCR of about 6 to 12 cycles. Each CDR3 protein gets one entry after TCRdb re-called the 5' RACE reads with MiXCR. The table lists approximately 1.5 million distinct CDR3 sequences, about 45% of them singletons. Concerning this clonotype: The antigen is unknown.

Total RNA extraction produced at least 6 micrograms (per sample) for the study. The sequencing input was blood. The receptor was derived from a woman aged 18-29 years in good health. The V and J genes are TRBV4-3 and TRBJ2-7; 7 bases are a match to TRBD1. The CDR3 DNA is TGCGCCAGCAGCCAAGATGGGACAGCCACTTGCGAGCAGTACTTC. Translation gives CASSQDGTATCEQYF.